This T cell receptor beta chain was captured in a study of regulatory T cells in long-lasting Graves disease. Time point defined: persistent/refractory GD, antithyroid drugs over 5 years with positive TRAb. PBMCs provided the RNA from which the TCR library was made. An endocrinology department in Xi'an, China, supplied the patients. EDTA tubes were used for drawing nine milliliters of peripheral blood. CDR1 is LGHNA and CDR2 is YSLEER in the germline V gene. The ends were cut back, 1 base at V and 4 bases at J, with 13 bases in the middle. CDR3 length equals 15 residues. This clonotype was counted a few times. The antigen remains unidentified. Study-wide findings and caveats: Persistent Graves' patients showed a TCR diversity that was lower than that of newly diagnosed ones. Favoring TRBV28, TRBJ1-2 and TRBJ2-5 was a feature seen in persistent disease.

Researchers made TCR beta libraries by using iRepertoire HTBI primers and running Arm-PCR on CDR3 regions. TCRdb recomputed calls from the multiplex PCR reads with MiXCR, one row per CDR3 protein. Among over 300,000 distinct CDR3 sequences listed, roughly a fifth were seen once. The sequence derives from a female donor with Graves disease. The gene calls are TRBV4-3 and TRBJ1-2; D ambiguous. The material was peripheral blood mononuclear cells (PBMCs), obtained when the disease was refractory, from a patient treated with antithyroid drugs. The CDR3 DNA is TGCGCCAGCAGCCAAGGGCCCGGAAGTATCTATGGCTACACCTTC. Translated: CASSQGPGSIYGYTF.